This T cell receptor beta chain came from a study of control samples from healthy donors and cancer patients. Germline V gene sequence: CDR1 MGHRA, CDR2 YSYEKL. The CDR3 loop spans 16 amino acids. The V end lost 0 bases, the J end lost 0 bases, and 11 bases lay between the germline ends. Assay used: immunoSEQ multiplex PCR; TCRdb lists only in-frame clones, some missing. The data contain around 94,000 clones, roughly nine tenths of them singletons. The origin of this receptor is a woman aged 50 to 65 in good health. The sequenced sample was blood. The V gene is TRBV4-1, the J gene TRBJ1-2; D gene ambiguous. The CDR3 DNA sequence: TGCGCCAGCAGCCAAGATTCACGAGGGACTAACTATGGCTACACCTTC. Its protein is CASSQDSRGTNYGYTF.